This T cell receptor (beta chain) was sequenced during a study of molecular identifiers for immune sequencing clone quantification. Study results and limitations: Investigators reportedly could detect spiked Jurkat TCR RNA from one cell among approximately 930,000 naive cells.

V lost 3 bases, J lost 0 bases, and 8 bases lay in between. CDR3 length equals 14 residues. Per the germline V gene, CDR1 is SNHLY and CDR2 is FYNNEI. TCRdb independently ran MiXCR on the PCR reads; one entry per CDR3 protein. The table has roughly 300,000 distinct CDR3 sequences, about 23% seen once; the top ten hold roughly 0.7%. This clonotype was observed at least ten times. What it binds is not known. The gene calls are TRBV2 and TRBJ1-1; D uncertain. This receptor was taken from a human donor in good health. Some libraries in this study had Jurkat cell RNA spiked in. Sequenced: naive CD8+ T cells from blood, with Jurkat cell RNA spiked in. Subset described: FACS-sorted CD8+CD4-CCR7+CD45RA+ naive T cells. CDR3 loop: CASSDRIMNTEAFF. Here the CDR3 DNA reads TGTGCCAGCAGTGATAGGATTATGAACACTGAAGCTTTCTTT.